The rows below give T cell receptor beta chains drawn from one sample of a study of graft-versus-host responses after intestinal transplantation. No antigen has been identified for these receptors. Measured with immunoSEQ multiplex PCR; TCRdb has only the in-frame clones, and not every one. The repertoire consists of about 120,000 clones, with just over 90% occurring once and the leading ten covering under 0.2%. The sample was unstimulated CD4+ T cells sorted from spleen or lymph node cells, taken before intestinal transplant. All receptors derive from a human donor who received an intestinal transplant. CDR3s include the opening cysteine and the closing phenylalanine or tryptophan. A D gene is named only where the DNA matches it firmly. Expanded clones get a size class; other rows say once, few or many, or leave the size out.

NA	TRBV18	NA	TRBJ1-6	TGTGCCAGCTCACTAACAGGGTTAAGGTCACCCCTCCACTTT	CASSLTGLRSPLHF
NA	TRBV7-9	NA	TRBJ1-4	TGTGCCAGCAGCTACGGGACACTCAAGGGTGAAAAACTGTTTTTT	CASSYGTLKGEKLFF
TRBD2	TRBV2	NA	TRBJ2-7	TGTGCCATCACTACCGGGACTAGCTTATCCTACGAGCAGTACTTC	CAITTGTSLSYEQYF
NA	TRBV6-4	NA	TRBJ1-1	TGTGCCAGCAGTCCGACAGCGAACACTGAAGCTTTCTTT	CASSPTANTEAFF
TRBD1	TRBV7-9	NA	TRBJ2-7	TGTGCCAGCAGCTTCCGGGGACAGGGGTCCTACGAGCAGTACTTC	CASSFRGQGSYEQYF
NA	TRBV5-4	NA	TRBJ2-7	TGTGCCAGCAGCCCGGGACTCCAGGTAGCCTACGAGCAGTACTTC	CASSPGLQVAYEQYF
TRBD1	TRBV6-1	NA	TRBJ2-3	TGTGCCAGCAGCCTGCTGACAGGGACGGTGGATACGCAGTATTTT	CASSLLTGTVDTQYF
NA	TRBV7-9	NA	TRBJ2-1	TGTGCCAGCAGCTCAACCGGGATTCGGCAGTTCTTC	CASSSTGIRQFF
TRBD2	TRBV18	NA	TRBJ2-7	TGTGCCAGCTCTGCGCGGGGGGGATCAACCAACACCCTAAGCTACGAGCAGTACTTC	CASSARGGSTNTLSYEQYF
NA	TRBV19	once	TRBJ2-7	TGTGCCAGTAGTATGAAGGGGGCCTACGAGCAGTACTTC	CASSMKGAYEQYF
NA	TRBV6-5	NA	TRBJ1-2	TGTGCCAGCAGTTACCTGGACAGTAATTATGGCTACACCTTC	CASSYLDSNYGYTF
TRBD2	TRBV7-2	once	TRBJ2-5	TGTGCCAGCAGCTTTCGGGGGGGCCCCCAAGAGACCCAGTACTTC	CASSFRGGPQETQYF
TRBD1	TRBV5-1	NA	TRBJ2-1	TGCGCCAGCAGCCGGGACAGAAACAATGAGCAGTTCTTC	CASSRDRNNEQFF
NA	TRBV5-1	NA	TRBJ2-1	TGCGCCAGCAGGGGCACGCTCTTATGGGAGCAGTTCTTC	CASRGTLLWEQFF
TRBD1	TRBV11-3	NA	TRBJ1-1	TGTGCCAGCAGCTTTACAGGGGACACTGAAGCTTTCTTT	CASSFTGDTEAFF
NA	TRBV7-9	NA	TRBJ1-1	TGTGCCAGCAGCTCACGTCGGGGCACTGAAGCTTTCTTT	CASSSRRGTEAFF
NA	TRBV28	NA	TRBJ1-3	TGTGCCAGCAGTTTACCAGGCGACTCTGGAAACACCATATATTTT	CASSLPGDSGNTIYF
TRBD1	TRBV4-1	NA	TRBJ1-6	TGCGCCAGCAGCCAAGATCGTCGGACAGGCCCAGATTCACCCCTCCACTTT	CASSQDRRTGPDSPLHF
NA	TRBV6-5	NA	TRBJ2-3	TGTGCCAGCAGTTTGTCAGGGAGGACAGATACGCAGTATTTT	CASSLSGRTDTQYF
NA	TRBV5-1	NA	TRBJ2-5	TGCGCCAGCAGCCTCGAGAAGACTGGCGGGGAGTACTTC	CASSLEKTGGEYF
NA	TRBV5-4	once	TRBJ2-3	TGTGCCAGCAGCACTACAGGGTCGGATACGCAGTATTTT	CASSTTGSDTQYF
TRBD1	TRBV2	NA	TRBJ1-2	TGTGCCAACCAAGGGACAGGCCATGGGGGGGCCTATGGCTACACCTTC	CANQGTGHGGAYGYTF
TRBD2	TRBV12-5	NA	TRBJ2-2	TGTGCTAGTGGTTTTGAAACTCCGGGACTAGCGGGAGGCCTCGCGAACACCGGGGAGCTGTTTTTT	CASGFETPGLAGGLANTGELFF
TRBD1	TRBV5-6	NA	TRBJ1-2	TGTGCCAGCAGCTACCCGGGACAGGGGTTTTATGGCTACACCTTC	CASSYPGQGFYGYTF
TRBD1	TRBV7-2	NA	TRBJ1-2	TGTGCCAGCAGCCTACAGGGGTATGGCTACACCTTC	CASSLQGYGYTF